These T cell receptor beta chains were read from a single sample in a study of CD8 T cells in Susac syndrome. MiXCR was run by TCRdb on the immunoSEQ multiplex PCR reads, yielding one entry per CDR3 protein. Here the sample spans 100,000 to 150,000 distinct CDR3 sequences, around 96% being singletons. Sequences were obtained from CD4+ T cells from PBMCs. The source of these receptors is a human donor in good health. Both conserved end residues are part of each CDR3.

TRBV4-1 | CASSPGRYSYEQYF
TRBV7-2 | CASQQGPGGTEAFF
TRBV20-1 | CSARRRVVMYGYTF
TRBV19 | CASSSTGGSLAYTF
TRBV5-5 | CASSRTGHTEAFF
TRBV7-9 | CASSPRLAGGLYNEQFF
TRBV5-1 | CASSARDRVYEQYF
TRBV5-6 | CASSSRPGHDTGELFF
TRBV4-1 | CASSQEGTPRYQETQYF
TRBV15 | CATSRGDREATQYF
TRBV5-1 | CASSSQGGLVLDTQYF
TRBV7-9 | CASSFGTGSYEQYF
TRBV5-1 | CASSSSGQANTGELFF
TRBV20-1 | CSARQGVRGEKLFF
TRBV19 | CASSIGRTGDYGYTF
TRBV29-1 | CSVEDGPGNEKLFF
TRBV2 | CASMVGLAGAKEQFF
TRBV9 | CASSVDRGPQHF
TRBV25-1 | CASSESSGALGETQYF
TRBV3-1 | CASSPMQDYGYTF
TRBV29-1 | CSVGTLNTGELFF
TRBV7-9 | CASPLAVNTGELFF
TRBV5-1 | CASSGRRAALYQETQYF
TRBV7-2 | CASSRLPGTGGSNNEQYF
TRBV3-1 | CASSQDLAGQYNEQFF
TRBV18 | CASSPRQGGANTEAFF
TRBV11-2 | CASSHGTSEKTYEQYF
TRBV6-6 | CASSYVSGGNTEAFF
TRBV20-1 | CSANTFGRTDTQYF
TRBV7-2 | CASSLGRAEAFF
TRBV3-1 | CASSQEETGVDTQYF
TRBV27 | CASSLSLHGRKEQYF
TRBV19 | CASSIPGPVNTEAFF
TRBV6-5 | CASSYGTKVTGELFF
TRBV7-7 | CASSLEFGFEQFF
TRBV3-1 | CASSLWTATYEQYF
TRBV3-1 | CASSQVRGAGELFF
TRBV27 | CASSPGWGRNYGYTF
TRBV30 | CAWSRLAHSTDTQYF
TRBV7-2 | CASSLARISARNEQFF
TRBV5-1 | CASSSSGRAYEQYF
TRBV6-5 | CASSPLRVTEAFF
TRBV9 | CASSVSGLASYNEQFF
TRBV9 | CASSVATGNTEAFF
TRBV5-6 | CASSTVGTPWGYEQYF